One sample yielded the 2 T cell receptor beta chains listed below, sequenced in a study of naive and memory T cell subsets. Four PCR rounds used nested alpha and beta constant region primers plus the SP2 primer. TCRdb analysed the 5' RACE reads with MiXCR anew, one entry per CDR3 protein. The sample records around 56,000 distinct CDR3 sequences, under 10% being singletons. The library had UMIs added by 3' ligation of an oligonucleotide to TCR cDNA. Every receptor here comes from a female donor in good health.

This clonotype was seen a few times. This chain uses TRBV29-1 with TRBJ2-7; D is undetermined. This CDR3 comprises 12 residues. The V and J ends lost 4 bases and 0 bases respectively, with 7 bases between them. Per germline, CDR1 SQVTM and CDR2 ANQGSEA. CDR3 sequence: CSVAPTSYEQYF. The CDR3, as DNA: TGCAGCGTTGCCCCCACCTCCTACGAGCAGTACTTC.

This clonotype was counted many times. V usage is TRBV15 and J usage is TRBJ1-6; D might be TRBD1 (6 bases). The CDR3 loop spans 17 amino acids. Per germline, CDR1 LNHNV and CDR2 YYDKDF (reference sequence). The V and J ends lost 6 bases and 8 bases respectively, with 23 bases between them. The CDR3 region has the DNA TGTGCCACCAGGTCGTCCCTGTCGGGGGCGATTCATTCACCCCTCCACTTT. This sequence encodes CATRSSLSGAIHSPLHF.